Listed here are 15 T cell receptor beta chains from one sample, sequenced in a study of control samples from healthy donors and cancer patients. Repertoires were generated with immunoSEQ multiplex PCR, while TCRdb's copy carries only in-frame clones and drops some. The sample comprises some 130,000 clones, about 92% of which are singletons, and over 2% rests with the top ten. Sequencing input: blood. The receptors shown here come from a woman aged 50 to 65 in good health.

The genes are TRBV24-1 and TRBJ2-2; unclear D gene. Germline CDR1 reads KGHDR; CDR2 reads SFDVKD. With 1 base removed from V and 0 bases from J, the gap between germline ends came to 8 bases. CDR3 length: 16 amino acids. The CDR3 DNA is TGTGCCACCAGTGATTTACGAGCGACGAACACCGGGGAGCTGTTTTTT. This codes for CATSDLRATNTGELFF.

This chain joins TRBV11-3 and TRBJ2-1; 7 nucleotides line up with TRBD2. V trimming: 0 bases; J trimming: 3 bases; junction bases outside the gene matches: 2. This CDR3 contains 15 residues. In germline, CDR1 is SGHNT, CDR2 YENEEA. CDR3 region: CASSLDSGHYNEQFF. As DNA, the CDR3 is TGTGCCAGCAGCTTAGATAGCGGGCACTACAATGAGCAGTTCTTC.

The rearrangement joins TRBV19 to TRBJ1-2; 7 positions agree with TRBD1. The trim removed 7 bases at V and 6 bases at J, leaving 5 bases unmatched. Germline lookup yields CDR1 LNHDA and CDR2 SQIVND (reference sequence). The CDR3 is 12 residues long. The CDR3 sequence is CASNIQGNGYTF. CDR3 nucleotides: TGTGCCAGTAACATACAGGGGAATGGCTACACCTTC.

The chain employs TRBV6-5 and TRBJ1-1; D ambiguous. Germline V gene lookup returns CDR1 MNHEY and CDR2 SVGAGI. Trimming stripped 10 bases from V and 2 bases from J, with 14 bases between. This CDR3 spans 13 amino acids. The chain's CDR3 is CATETRGNTEAFF. The CDR3 nucleotides are TGTGCCACCGAGACTCGGGGAAACACTGAAGCTTTCTTT.

This sequence joins TRBV6-5 and TRBJ2-7; no reliable D call. CDR1 is MNHEY, CDR2 SVGAGI, per germline. The V end lost 6 bases, the J end lost 2 bases, and 5 bases lay between the germline ends. CDR3 length equals 11 residues. The CDR3 spells CASSAPYEQYF. The CDR3 DNA is TGTGCCAGCAGCGCTCCCTACGAGCAGTACTTC.

The rearrangement links TRBV30 to TRBJ1-4, with 9 bases matching TRBD1. Per germline, CDR1 GTSNPN and CDR2 SVGIG (reference sequence). The CDR3 is 14 amino acids. V lost 2 bases, J lost 5 bases, and 3 bases stayed unmatched. The CDR3 DNA reads TGTGCCTGGAGTTACAGGGGGCTGAATGAAAAACTGTTTTTT. This encodes CAWSYRGLNEKLFF.

The chain links TRBV27 to TRBJ2-7; TRBD2 agrees at 11 bases. V was clipped by 7 bases and J by 6 bases; unmatched bases: 14. This CDR3 comprises 16 residues. Germline CDR1 and CDR2: MNHEY and SMNVEV (reference sequence). The CDR3, as DNA: TGTGCCAGCAACACCCCCCTGGGACTAGCGGCATGCGAGCAGTACTTC. Protein product: CASNTPLGLAACEQYF.

The CDR3 spells CASRRRHGGDEQFF. CDR3 in DNA: TGTGCCAGCAGACGCCGACACGGGGGAGATGAGCAGTTCTTC. The chain has TRBV6-5 and TRBJ2-1; maybe TRBD2 (6 bases). The germline V gene encodes CDR1 MNHEY and CDR2 SVGAGI. The CDR3 length is 14 residues. Trimming left V 6 bases short and J 8 bases short, with 17 bases between.

The chain couples TRBV2 to TRBJ1-3; D is unclear. From germline, CDR1 is SNHLY and CDR2 FYNNEI. Trimming left V 5 bases short and J 0 bases short, with 11 bases between. The CDR3 is 15 amino acids. The CDR3 nucleotides read TGTGCCAGCAGTAATGAGGAGTCCTCTGGAAACACCATATATTTT. Protein: CASSNEESSGNTIYF. Full variable domain (rest looked up from reference TRBV2 and TRBJ1-3): EPEVTQTPSHQVTQMGQEVILRCVPISNHLYFYWYRQILGQKVEFLVSFYNNEISEKSEIFDDQFSVERPDGSNFTLKIRSTKLEDSAMYFCASSNEESSGNTIYFGEGSWLTVV.

The chain employs TRBV3-1 (or the pseudogene TRBV3-2) and TRBJ1-2; 7 positions agree with TRBD1. Per the germline V gene, CDR1 is LGHDT and CDR2 is YNNKEL (reference sequence). V shed 1 base and J 6 bases; nucleotides not matched to a gene: 2. The length of the CDR3 is 13 residues. CDR3 region: CASSQGTGDGYTF. The CDR3 DNA reads as TGTGCCAGCAGCCAAGGGACAGGTGATGGCTACACCTTC.

The chain is built from TRBV10-3 and TRBJ1-3, with 8 nucleotides matching TRBD1. The J segment lost 3 bases and the V segment lost 2 bases, leaving 3 bases of the junction unmatched. Germline V gene lookup returns CDR1 ENHRY and CDR2 SYGVKD. The CDR3 covers 15 residues. The DNA for the CDR3 is TGTGCCATCAGTGAGGCAGGGGGCATTGGAAACACCATATATTTT. Protein product: CAISEAGGIGNTIYF.

This clone was counted a single time. The rearrangement links TRBV11-2 to TRBJ2-5, with 8 bases identical to TRBD2. Looked up from germline, CDR1 is SGHAT and CDR2 is FQNNGV. The CDR3 covers 17 residues. V was pared by 4 bases and J by 5 bases, with 15 bases of the junction left unmatched. This CDR3 reads CASSSGGGTSTEETQYF. The CDR3 DNA reads as TGTGCCAGCAGCTCCGGGGGGGGGACGAGCACGGAGGAGACCCAGTACTTC.

Judged by abundance, this clone is medium-sized. This sequence joins TRBV5-1 and TRBJ2-2; D not certain. Trimming removed 4 bases at V and 3 bases at J, with 13 bases between. Per the germline V gene, CDR1 is SGHRS and CDR2 is YFSETQ. CDR3 length: 15 amino acids. The CDR3 here is CASSPRSWDTGELFF. Written as DNA, the CDR3 is TGCGCCAGCAGCCCTCGGTCTTGGGACACCGGGGAGCTGTTTTTT. Complete variable domain (other parts from reference TRBV5-1 and TRBJ2-2): KAGVTQTPRYLIKTRGQQVTLSCSPISGHRSVSWYQQTPGQGLQFLFEYFSETQRNKGNFPGRFSGRQFSNSRSEMNVSTLELGDSALYLCASSPRSWDTGELFFGEGSRLTVL.

This clone was counted once. The CDR3 bases are TGCGCCAGCAGCCTCGCCGGGACAGCCACTGAAGCTTTCTTT. This sequence encodes CASSLAGTATEAFF. The chain combines TRBV5-1 with TRBJ1-1; TRBD1 agrees at 7 bases. Unmatched junction bases numbered 7, after V lost 4 bases and J lost 4 bases. The CDR3 consists of 14 residues. Germline loops: CDR1 SGHRS, CDR2 YFSETQ.

V is TRBV19 and J is TRBJ1-1, with D possibly TRBD1 on 5 matching bases. V was pared by 7 bases and J by 0 bases, with 12 bases between. This CDR3 spans 14 amino acids. Germline assignment: CDR1 LNHDA and CDR2 SQIVND (reference sequence). The CDR3 is CASKAGTVNTEAFF. CDR3 bases: TGTGCCAGTAAAGCCGGGACGGTGAACACTGAAGCTTTCTTT.